A single sample is the source of the 7 T cell receptor beta chains below, sequenced in a study of blood T cell repertoires in COVID-19. TCRdb's copy holds only in-frame clones and misses some; the assay was immunoSEQ multiplex PCR. The sample carries about 170,000 clones, approximately 83% recorded once. Sequencing input: peripheral blood. Receptors were obtained from a man aged 70 or older with active or convalescent COVID-19.

CDR3 nucleotides: TGTGCCAGCAGCGCCCAGGCCGATAGCAATCAGCCCCAGCATTTT. As protein: CASSAQADSNQPQHF. The rearrangement joins TRBV9 to TRBJ1-5; D is unresolved. From germline, CDR1 is SGDLS and CDR2 YYNGEE. The CDR3 is made up of 15 amino acids. Trimming left V 3 bases short and J 0 bases short, with 10 bases between.

This chain links TRBV19 with TRBJ1-1, with 7 bases identical to TRBD1. The CDR3 consists of 16 residues. The trim removed 5 bases at V and 0 bases at J, leaving 9 bases unmatched. Germline CDR1 and CDR2: LNHDA and SQIVND (reference sequence). The CDR3 loop reads CASSRDRQGLNTEAFF. The CDR3 nucleotides read TGTGCCAGTAGTCGCGACCGACAGGGACTGAACACTGAAGCTTTCTTT.

This clone was recorded once. The V call is TRBV27, the J call TRBJ2-1, with D maybe TRBD1 (6 bases). This CDR3 spans 14 amino acids. Germline CDR1 and CDR2: MNHEY and SMNVEV (reference sequence). CDR3 region: CATKQGSSYNEQFF. CDR3 nucleotides: TGTGCTACGAAACAGGGATCGTCCTACAATGAGCAGTTCTTC.

V usage is TRBV10-3 and J usage is TRBJ1-2; 7 bases line up with TRBD1. This CDR3 contains 16 residues. The germline gives CDR1 ENHRY, CDR2 SYGVKD. J gave up 4 bases and V 4 bases, and 12 bases lay outside the gene matches. The DNA for the CDR3 is TGTGCCATCAGTGTTAGGGGGCAGGGAGCGGGCTATGGCTACACCTTC. Its protein product is CAISVRGQGAGYGYTF.

The V gene is TRBV6-1, the J gene TRBJ1-5; TRBD1 aligns across 7 bases. Germline CDR1 and CDR2: MNHNS and SASEGT. The CDR3 sequence is 21 residues long. J lost 0 bases, V lost 0 bases, and 17 bases had no gene match. The CDR3 region is CASSEARKGQMRRNSNQPQHF. The CDR3 DNA reads TGTGCCAGCAGTGAAGCGAGGAAGGGACAGATGCGACGGAATAGCAATCAGCCCCAGCATTTT.

The chain links TRBV19 to TRBJ2-7; D ambiguous. The germline V and J ends were trimmed by 5 bases and 1 base, with 9 bases remaining between them. CDR3 length equals 13 residues. Germline CDR1 reads LNHDA; CDR2 reads SQIVND (reference sequence). In DNA form, the CDR3 reads TGTGCCAGTAGTCCCCCAGGATCCTACGAGCAGTACTTC. Its translation: CASSPPGSYEQYF. Complete variable domain (other parts from reference TRBV19 and TRBJ2-7): DGGITQSPKYLFRKEGQNVTLSCEQNLNHDAMYWYRQDPGQGLRLIYYSQIVNDFQKGDIAEGYSVSREKKESFPLTVTSAQKNPTAFYLCASSPPGSYEQYFGPGTRLTVT.

This clone was recorded a few times. In DNA form, the CDR3 reads TGTGCCAGCAGTCCACGGACAGGTTTAACAAGCTCCTACAATGAGCAGTTCTTC. This encodes CASSPRTGLTSSYNEQFF. The V and J genes are TRBV27 and TRBJ2-1, with 7 bases that match TRBD1. J lost 0 bases, V lost 5 bases, and 13 bases had no gene match. Germline V gene sequence: CDR1 MNHEY, CDR2 SMNVEV (reference sequence). The CDR3 spans 18 residues.